This TCR beta chain was profiled in a study of OX40 agonist ivuxolimab in advanced cancers. Study details: Hepatocellular carcinoma, melanoma, renal cell or head and neck cancer was diagnosed in the dose-escalation patients. Those enrolled were 82.7% male, with a mean age of about 66 years and ages from roughly 23 to 79.

TCRdb's copy holds only in-frame clones and misses some; the assay was immunoSEQ multiplex PCR. The table lists over 85,000 clones, about 80% of them singletons, with roughly 1.5% in the top ten. The length of the CDR3 is 15 residues. Germline V gives CDR1 LGHNA, CDR2 YSLEER. Trimming at V came to 5 bases and at J to 3 bases, leaving 8 bases not matched to a gene. The source of this sequence is an adult with an advanced solid tumor such as melanoma, head and neck, liver or kidney cancer. Sample: CD4+ or CD8+ T cells sorted from blood, taken in a trial of the OX40 agonist ivuxolimab. The chain couples TRBV4-3 to TRBJ1-2, with 8 nucleotides matching TRBD1. CDR3 nucleotide sequence: TGCGCCAGCAGCACCCGGGCGACAGGGGACTATGGCTACACCTTC. This sequence encodes CASSTRATGDYGYTF.